A single sample is the source of the 6 T cell receptor beta chains below, sequenced in a study of a mutant IDH1 vaccine in newly diagnosed glioma. Their target antigens are unknown. Time point of the sample: week 47, end of study. Alongside topical imiquimod, each dose of vaccine comprised 300 ug of mutant IDH1 20-mer peptide. Profiled with immunoSEQ multiplex PCR; TCRdb holds only in-frame clones, not every one. Of about 94,000 clones detected, over 85% appear once; the ten largest clones hold 0.77%. Specimen: PBMCs, collected from a glioma patient whose treatment included an IDH1 peptide vaccine. All receptors derive from a woman in her forties or fifties with glioma.

V gene TRBV11-3 combines with J gene TRBJ2-7; 7 positions agree with TRBD2. V dropped 4 bases and J dropped 7; count of bases not matched to a gene: 16. CDR3 size: 16 residues. Germline CDR1 reads SGHNT; CDR2 reads YENEEA. Here the CDR3 DNA reads TGTGCCAGCAGCTCCGGCTTCGGGACCGCAGCGGGGGAGCAGTACTTC. Protein sequence: CASSSGFGTAAGEQYF.

This clone was counted once. CDR3 sequence: CASSSGRRTGGRELFF. In DNA, the CDR3 is TGTGCCAGCAGCTCAGGAAGGAGGACAGGGGGCCGGGAGCTGTTTTTT. This rearrangement joins TRBV11-2 to TRBJ2-2; 11 nucleotides match TRBD1. This CDR3 is 16 amino acids long. Germline CDR1 reads SGHAT; CDR2 reads FQNNGV. V dropped 4 bases and J dropped 9; count of bases not matched to a gene: 10. Full variable domain (missing parts from reference TRBV11-2 and TRBJ2-2): EAGVAQSPRYKIIEKRQSVAFWCNPISGHATLYWYQQILGQGPKLLIQFQNNGVVDDSQLPKDRFSAERLKGVDSTLKIQPAKLEDSAVYLCASSSGRRTGGRELFFGEGSRLTVL.

The chain employs TRBV28 and TRBJ1-1, with unresolved D. The CDR3 sequence is 11 residues long. Germline values: CDR1 MDHEN, CDR2 SYDVKM. V was shortened by 10 bases and J by 1 base, with 7 bases between the two germline ends. Here the CDR3 DNA reads TGTGCCATCACAAGGAACACTGAAGCTTTCTTT. Amino acids: CAITRNTEAFF. Using reference TRBV28 and TRBJ1-1 for the parts outside the CDR3, the full variable domain is DVKVTQSSRYLVKRTGEKVFLECVQDMDHENMFWYRQDPGLGLRLIYFSYDVKMKEKGDIPEGYSVSREKKERFSLILESASTNQTSMYLCAITRNTEAFFGQGTRLTVV.

This sequence joins TRBV30 and TRBJ2-7, with unresolved D. Between the trimmed V and J ends, which lost 0 bases and 6 bases, there was a span of 6 bases. The germline V gene has CDR1 GTSNPN and CDR2 SVGIG (reference sequence). The CDR3 contains 11 residues. CDR3 loop: CAWSVLSEQYF. The DNA for the CDR3 is TGTGCCTGGAGTGTACTATCCGAGCAGTACTTC.

This clone was seen once. The V call is TRBV18, the J call TRBJ1-5, with 9 bases aligning to TRBD1. Germline V lookup: CDR1 KGHSH, CDR2 LQKENI. The CDR3 runs to 16 residues. Trimming took 1 base from V and 0 from J; bases not matched to a gene: 1. The CDR3 nucleotides read TGTGCCAGCTCACCACGGACAGGGGATAGCAATCAGCCCCAGCATTTT. Protein sequence: CASSPRTGDSNQPQHF.

The rearrangement links TRBV30 to TRBJ2-2; TRBD2 might be the D (5 bases). In germline, CDR1 is GTSNPN, CDR2 SVGIG (reference sequence). Trimming shortened V by 4 bases and J by 9 bases, and 9 bases separated the two germline ends. There are 11 residues in the CDR3. The CDR3 loop reads CAWTAGRELFF. CDR3 bases: TGTGCCTGGACCGCGGGCCGGGAGCTGTTTTTT.